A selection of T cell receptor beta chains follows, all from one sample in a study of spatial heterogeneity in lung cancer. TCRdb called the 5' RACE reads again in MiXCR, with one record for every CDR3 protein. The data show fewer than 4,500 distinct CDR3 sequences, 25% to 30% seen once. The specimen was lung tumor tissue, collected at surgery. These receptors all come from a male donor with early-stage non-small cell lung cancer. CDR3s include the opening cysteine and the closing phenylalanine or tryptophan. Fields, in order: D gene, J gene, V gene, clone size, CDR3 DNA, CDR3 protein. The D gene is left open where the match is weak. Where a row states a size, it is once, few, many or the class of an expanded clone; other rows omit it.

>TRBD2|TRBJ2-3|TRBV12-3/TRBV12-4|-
TGTGCCAGCAGTTCGGCGGGAGAGGTCACAGATACGCAGTATTTT
CASSSAGEVTDTQYF
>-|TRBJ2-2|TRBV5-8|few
TGTGCCAGCAGCTTTAGGACAGCCACCGGGGAGCTGTTTTTT
CASSFRTATGELFF
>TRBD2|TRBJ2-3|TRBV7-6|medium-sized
TGTGCCAGCAGCTTAGGGGGTGGGAGGGCCAAAGATACGCAGTATTTT
CASSLGGGRAKDTQYF
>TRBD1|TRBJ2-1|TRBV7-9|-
TGTGCCAGCAGCTTAGGATGGGACAGGGGGCCCTACAATGAGCAGTTCTTC
CASSLGWDRGPYNEQFF
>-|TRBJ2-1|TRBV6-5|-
TGTGCCAGCAGTTCAATCAATGAGCAGTTCTTC
CASSSINEQFF
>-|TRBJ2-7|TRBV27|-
TGTGCCAGCAGTTTCGGCAGGGGTTACGAGCAGTACTTC
CASSFGRGYEQYF
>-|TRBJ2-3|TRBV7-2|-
TGTGCCAGCAGCTTGTTTAGTCTAGGATTTGGGGATACGCAGTATTTT
CASSLFSLGFGDTQYF
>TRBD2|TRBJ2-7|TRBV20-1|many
TGCAGTGCTAGTGGACTAGCGGGTAAAGAGCAGTACTTC
CSASGLAGKEQYF
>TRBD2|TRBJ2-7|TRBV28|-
TGTGCCAGCAGTGCTAGCGGGGGGTTCCCCTACGAGCAGTACTTC
CASSASGGFPYEQYF
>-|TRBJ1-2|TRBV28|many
TGTGCCAGCAGTTTTCACGGAAATAGCTATGGCTACACCTTC
CASSFHGNSYGYTF
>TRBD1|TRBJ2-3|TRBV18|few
TGTGCCAGCTCACCGGACAGGGCCACAGATACGCAGTATTTT
CASSPDRATDTQYF
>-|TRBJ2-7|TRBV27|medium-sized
TGTGCCAGCAGTTTACCGACCGGACTGATCTACGAGCAGTACTTC
CASSLPTGLIYEQYF
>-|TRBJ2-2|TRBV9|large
TGTGCCAGCAGCGTAGGTGGCGGGACCTACACCGGGGAGCTGTTTTTT
CASSVGGGTYTGELFF
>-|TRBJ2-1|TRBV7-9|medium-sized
TGTGCCAGCAGCTTAGCGACACAATGGGATGAGCAGTTCTTC
CASSLATQWDEQFF
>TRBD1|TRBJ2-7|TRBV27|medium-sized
TGTGCCAGCAGTTCGGCGGACAGGGAAAAACCCTACGAGCAGTACTTC
CASSSADREKPYEQYF
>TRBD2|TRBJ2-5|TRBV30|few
TGTGCCTATAGCGGGAGTGAGACCCAGTACTTC
CAYSGSETQYF
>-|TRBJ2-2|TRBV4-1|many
TGCGCCAGCAGCCCAGGGGAGGACCTGTGGACCGGGGAGCTGTTTTTT
CASSPGEDLWTGELFF
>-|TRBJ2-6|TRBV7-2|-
TGTGCCAGCAGCCTACTAGAGGGCAACGTCCTGACTTTC
CASSLLEGNVLTF
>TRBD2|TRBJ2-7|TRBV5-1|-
TGCGCCAGCAGCTTGGTGCTAGCGGGAGATTTTTCCTACGAGCAGTACTTC
CASSLVLAGDFSYEQYF
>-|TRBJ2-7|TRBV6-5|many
TGTGCCAGCAGTAGCCCGGGGCGCTACGAGCAGTACTTC
CASSSPGRYEQYF
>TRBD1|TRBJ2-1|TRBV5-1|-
TGCGCCAGCAGCTTGACAGGGACAGGGAACGGGAATGAGCAGTTCTTC
CASSLTGTGNGNEQFF
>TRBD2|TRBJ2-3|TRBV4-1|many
TGCGCCAGCAGCCAGACTAGCGGGAGGCCCCTAAGTATTTACGATACGCAGTATTTT
CASSQTSGRPLSIYDTQYF
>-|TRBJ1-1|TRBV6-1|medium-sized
TGTGCCAGCAATTCAGGGATCACTGAAGCTTTCTTT
CASNSGITEAFF
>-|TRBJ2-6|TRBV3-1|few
TGTGCCAGCAGCCATGTCCGGACAGTCTCTGGGGCCAACGTCCTGACTTTC
CASSHVRTVSGANVLTF
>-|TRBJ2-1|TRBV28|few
TGTGCCAGCAGGCAGGGCAATGAGCAGTTCTTC
CASRQGNEQFF
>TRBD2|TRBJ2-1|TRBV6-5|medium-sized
TGTGCCAGCAGTTACACTACGGGAGGGCGCAATGAGCAGTTCTTC
CASSYTTGGRNEQFF
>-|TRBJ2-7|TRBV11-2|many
TGTGCCAGCAGCCCACAGTTAGCCTTCTACGAGCAGTACTTC
CASSPQLAFYEQYF
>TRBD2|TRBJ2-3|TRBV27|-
TGTGCCAGCAGTTTCACCTTAGCGGGAGGGCCGGGCACAGATACGCAGTATTTT
CASSFTLAGGPGTDTQYF
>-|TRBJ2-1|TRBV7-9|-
TGTGCCAGCAGCTTAATGCAGGGCAATGAGCAGTTCTTC
CASSLMQGNEQFF
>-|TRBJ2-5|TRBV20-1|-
TGCAGTGCTACTACGGGGGGCGCGTACCAAGAGACCCAGTACTTC
CSATTGGAYQETQYF
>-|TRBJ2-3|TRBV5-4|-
TGTGCCAGCAGCTTGGAACTAGCTGAGACAGATACGCAGTATTTT
CASSLELAETDTQYF
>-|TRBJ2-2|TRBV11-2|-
TGTGCCAGCAGCTTCCAGGGGTATAACACCGGGGAGCTGTTTTTT
CASSFQGYNTGELFF
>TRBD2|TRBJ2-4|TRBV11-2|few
TGTGCCAGCAGCTTACGAGCGGGGGGCGCCAAAAACATTCAGTACTTC
CASSLRAGGAKNIQYF
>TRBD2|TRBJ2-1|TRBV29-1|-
TGCAGCGTTGAAGGGACTAGCGGGAGCTCCTACAATGAGCAGTTCTTC
CSVEGTSGSSYNEQFF
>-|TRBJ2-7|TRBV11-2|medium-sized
TGTGCCAGCAGCTTAAAAGGAGGGCCCTACGAGCAGTACTTC
CASSLKGGPYEQYF
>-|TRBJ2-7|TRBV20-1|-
TGCAGTGCTAGAGGCCTAGCGAGCTACGAGCAGTACTTC
CSARGLASYEQYF
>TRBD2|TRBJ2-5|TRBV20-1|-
TGCAGTGCACCGGGACTAACCGAAGAGACCCAGTACTTC
CSAPGLTEETQYF
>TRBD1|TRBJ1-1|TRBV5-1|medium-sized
TGCGCCAGCAGCCCAACAGTCCGACAGGGATCCACTGAAGCTTTCTTT
CASSPTVRQGSTEAFF
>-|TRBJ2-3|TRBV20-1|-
TGCAGTGCTAGCCACCTATCTAGCACAGATACGCAGTATTTT
CSASHLSSTDTQYF
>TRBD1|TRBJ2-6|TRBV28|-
TGTGCCAGCAGTCTCGACAGGGGGCTCTCTGGGGCCAACGTCCTGACTTTC
CASSLDRGLSGANVLTF
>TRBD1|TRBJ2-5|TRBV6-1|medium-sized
TGTGCCAGCTCTACCAGAGGTCAGGGGGTAGAGACCCAGTACTTC
CASSTRGQGVETQYF
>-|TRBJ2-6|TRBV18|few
TGTGCCAGCTCACTACGGACGGGAGTTTCTGGGGCCAACGTCCTGACTTTC
CASSLRTGVSGANVLTF
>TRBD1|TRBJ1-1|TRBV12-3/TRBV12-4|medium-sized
TGTGCCAGCAGTCCCCTCCCACAGGGGACCAAGAACACTGAAGCTTTCTTT
CASSPLPQGTKNTEAFF
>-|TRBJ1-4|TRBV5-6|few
TGTGCCAGCAGCTTGGATGAAAAACTGTTTTTT
CASSLDEKLFF
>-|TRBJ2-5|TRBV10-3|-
TGTGCCACTAACAGCGGGACAGGCCAAGAGACCCAGTACTTC
CATNSGTGQETQYF
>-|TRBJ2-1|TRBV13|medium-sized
TGTGCCACCGGGACCTACAATGAGCAGTTCTTC
CATGTYNEQFF
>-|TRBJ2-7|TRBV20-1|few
TGCAGTGCTAGAGGGGCAGGGGCAGCTGTGAACGAGCAGTACTTC
CSARGAGAAVNEQYF
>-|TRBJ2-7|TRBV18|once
TGTGCCAGCTCACTCGGGGGACAGTCCTACGAGCAGTACTTC
CASSLGGQSYEQYF
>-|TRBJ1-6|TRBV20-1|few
TGCAGTGCTAGTGCAGGGACTTCACCCCTCCACTTT
CSASAGTSPLHF
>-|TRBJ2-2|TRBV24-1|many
TGTGCCACCAGTGACCGGACTCCTTCGCCCGGGGAGCTGTTTTTT
CATSDRTPSPGELFF
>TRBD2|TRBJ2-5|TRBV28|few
TGTGCCAGCAGTCCCAGCGGCGGGGGCCAAGAGACCCAGTACTTC
CASSPSGGGQETQYF
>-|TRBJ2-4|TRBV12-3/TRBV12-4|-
TGTGCCAGCAGCGCGACTAGAGAAGGCATTCAGTACTTC
CASSATREGIQYF